The source of this TCR beta chain is a study of blood T cell repertoires in COVID-19. Study-level background: Spain, Italy and the United States supplied samples that represented acute and convalescent COVID-19. Nucleic acid was either cDNA or gDNA, and it came from T cells, B-cell-depleted T cells, or PBMCs.

Authors' processing steps: Estimated nucleated cell counts came from reference gene primer amplification. Only in-frame clones appear in the TCRdb table, and some are missing; sequencing was by immunoSEQ multiplex PCR. V and J calls and clone size are as listed in that table; D and trimming were resolved from the DNA. The table shows tens of thousands of clones, with approximately 80% occurring only once. The V end was cut by 3 bases, the J end by 3 bases, with 12 bases between. The length of the CDR3 is 15 residues. Germline values: CDR1 LNHDA, CDR2 SQIVND (reference sequence). The chain has TRBV19 and TRBJ1-5; perhaps TRBD1 as D (6 bases). This clonotype was obtained from a man older than 75 with acute or convalescent COVID-19. The sample taken for sequencing was peripheral blood. CDR3 nucleotides: TGTGCCAGTAGTATTATACAGGGAAACAATCAGCCCCAGCATTTT. Amino acid sequence: CASSIIQGNNQPQHF. Based on the CDR3 plus reference TRBV19 and TRBJ1-5, the full variable domain is DGGITQSPKYLFRKEGQNVTLSCEQNLNHDAMYWYRQDPGQGLRLIYYSQIVNDFQKGDIAEGYSVSREKKESFPLTVTSAQKNPTAFYLCASSIIQGNNQPQHFGDGTRLSIL.